This TCR beta chain was observed in a study of T cell responses to AZD1222 COVID-19 vaccine. Concerning this clone: Antigen: not known.

With V trimmed by 6 bases and J by 5 bases, 4 bases remained unmatched. Germline V lookup: CDR1 MNHEY, CDR2 SVGAGI. This CDR3 spans 13 amino acids. Regarding the study as a whole: After the peak T cell response, and only then, were repertoires sampled.

Repertoires were generated with immunoSEQ multiplex PCR, while TCRdb's copy carries only in-frame clones and drops some. Of approximately 90,000 clones detected, 86% appear once; the ten largest clones hold 6.5% to 7.5%. This clonotype was sampled from an adult in good health. This material consisted of peripheral blood, taken on day 0 of AZD1222 vaccination. The J gene is TRBJ2-5, the V gene TRBV6-5, with 9 bases aligning to TRBD2. This CDR3 is CASSLAGKETQYF. The CDR3 nucleotides are TGTGCCAGCAGCCTAGCGGGAAAGGAGACCCAGTACTTC.